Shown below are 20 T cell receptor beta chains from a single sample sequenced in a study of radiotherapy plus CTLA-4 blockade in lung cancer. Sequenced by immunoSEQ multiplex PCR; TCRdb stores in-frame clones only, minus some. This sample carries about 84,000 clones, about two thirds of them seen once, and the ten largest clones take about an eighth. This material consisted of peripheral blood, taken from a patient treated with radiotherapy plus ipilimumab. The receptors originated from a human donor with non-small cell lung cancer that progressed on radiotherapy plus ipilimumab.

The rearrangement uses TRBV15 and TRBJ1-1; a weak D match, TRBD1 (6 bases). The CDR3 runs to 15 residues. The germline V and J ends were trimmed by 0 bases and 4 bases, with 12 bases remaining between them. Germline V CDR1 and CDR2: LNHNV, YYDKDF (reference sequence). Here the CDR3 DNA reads TGTGCCACCAGCAGAGACAGGGGTTCGGGCACTGAAGCTTTCTTT. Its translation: CATSRDRGSGTEAFF.

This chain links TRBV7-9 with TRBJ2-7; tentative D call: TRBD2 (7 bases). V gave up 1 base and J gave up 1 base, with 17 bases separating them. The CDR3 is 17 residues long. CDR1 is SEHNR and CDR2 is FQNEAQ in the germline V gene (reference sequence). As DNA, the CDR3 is TGTGCCAGCAGCTTAGTACAGGGAGGGTCAAGGTCCTACGAGCAGTACTTC. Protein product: CASSLVQGGSRSYEQYF.

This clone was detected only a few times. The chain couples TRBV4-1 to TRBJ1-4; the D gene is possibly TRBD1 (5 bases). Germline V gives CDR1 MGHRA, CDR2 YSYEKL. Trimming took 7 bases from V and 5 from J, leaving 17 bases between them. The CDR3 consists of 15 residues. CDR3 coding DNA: TGCGCCAGCACCCCGGTGATGGGGGGGAATGAAAAACTGTTTTTT. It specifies CASTPVMGGNEKLFF.

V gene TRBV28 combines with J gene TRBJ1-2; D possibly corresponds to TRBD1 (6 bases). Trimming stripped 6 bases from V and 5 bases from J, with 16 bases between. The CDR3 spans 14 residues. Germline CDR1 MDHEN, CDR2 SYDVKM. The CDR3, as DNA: TGTGCCAGCAGCGCGGGGGCCGAGGGTTATGGCTACACCTTC. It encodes CASSAGAEGYGYTF.

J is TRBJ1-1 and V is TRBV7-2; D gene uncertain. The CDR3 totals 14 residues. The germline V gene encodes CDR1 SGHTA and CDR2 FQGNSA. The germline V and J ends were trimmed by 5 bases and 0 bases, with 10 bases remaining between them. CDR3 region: CASSPWGLNTEAFF. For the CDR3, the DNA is TGTGCCAGCAGCCCCTGGGGATTGAACACTGAAGCTTTCTTT.

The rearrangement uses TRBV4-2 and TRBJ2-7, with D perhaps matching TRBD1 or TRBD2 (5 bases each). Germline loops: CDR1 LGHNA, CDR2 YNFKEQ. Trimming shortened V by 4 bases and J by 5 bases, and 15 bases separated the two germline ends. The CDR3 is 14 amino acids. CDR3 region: CASSPLTGRNEQYF. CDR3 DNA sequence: TGTGCCAGCAGCCCCCTTACGGGGCGGAACGAGCAGTACTTC.

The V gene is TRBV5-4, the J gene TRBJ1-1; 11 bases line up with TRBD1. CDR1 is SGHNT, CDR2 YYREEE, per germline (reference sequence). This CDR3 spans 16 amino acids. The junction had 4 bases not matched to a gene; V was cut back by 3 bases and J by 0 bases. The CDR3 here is CASSSGQGAVNTEAFF. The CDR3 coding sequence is TGTGCCAGCAGCTCCGGACAGGGGGCAGTGAACACTGAAGCTTTCTTT.

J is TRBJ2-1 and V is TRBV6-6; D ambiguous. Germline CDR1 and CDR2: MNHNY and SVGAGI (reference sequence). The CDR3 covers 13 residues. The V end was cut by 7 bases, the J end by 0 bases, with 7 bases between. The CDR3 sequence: CASTINSYNEQFF. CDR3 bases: TGTGCCAGCACTATAAACTCCTACAATGAGCAGTTCTTC.

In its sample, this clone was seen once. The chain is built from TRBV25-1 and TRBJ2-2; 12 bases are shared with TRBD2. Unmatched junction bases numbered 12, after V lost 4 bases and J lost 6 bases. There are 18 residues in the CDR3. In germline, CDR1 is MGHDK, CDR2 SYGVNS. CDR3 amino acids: CASSGRGGLAGIPGELFF. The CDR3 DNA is TGTGCCAGCAGTGGTCGGGGTGGACTAGCGGGAATCCCCGGGGAGCTGTTTTTT.

CDR3 in DNA: TGTGCCAGCAGCTTATCGGCGAGCTCCTACAATGAGCAGTTCTTC. Translating gives CASSLSASSYNEQFF. The chain uses TRBV7-8 and TRBJ2-1; D is uncertain. Trimming removed 2 bases at V and 0 bases at J, with 8 bases between. Germline lookup yields CDR1 SGHVS and CDR2 FQNEAQ. There are 15 residues in the CDR3.

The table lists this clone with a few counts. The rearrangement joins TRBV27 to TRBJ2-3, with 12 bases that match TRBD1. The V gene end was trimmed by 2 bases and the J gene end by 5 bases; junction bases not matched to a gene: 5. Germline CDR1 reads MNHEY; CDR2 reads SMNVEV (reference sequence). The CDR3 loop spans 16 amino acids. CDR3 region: CASSLEGTGGRDTQYF. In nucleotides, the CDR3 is TGTGCCAGCAGTTTAGAAGGGACAGGGGGCAGAGATACGCAGTATTTT.

The CDR3, as DNA: TGCGCCAGCAGCCACCCGGGACAGGGACTCACTGAAGCTTTCTTT. Its translation is CASSHPGQGLTEAFF. The rearrangement joins TRBV4-1 to TRBJ1-1, with TRBD1 matching 9 bases. Germline CDR1 reads MGHRA; CDR2 reads YSYEKL. The trim removed 3 bases at V and 4 bases at J, leaving 6 bases unmatched. This CDR3 spans 15 amino acids.

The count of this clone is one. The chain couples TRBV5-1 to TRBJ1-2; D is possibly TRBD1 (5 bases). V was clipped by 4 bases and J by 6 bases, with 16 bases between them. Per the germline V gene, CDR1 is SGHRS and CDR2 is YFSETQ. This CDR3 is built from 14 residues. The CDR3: CASSPMEGRHGYTF. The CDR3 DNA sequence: TGCGCCAGCAGCCCCATGGAGGGGCGCCATGGCTACACCTTC. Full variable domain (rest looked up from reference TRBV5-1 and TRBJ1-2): KAGVTQTPRYLIKTRGQQVTLSCSPISGHRSVSWYQQTPGQGLQFLFEYFSETQRNKGNFPGRFSGRQFSNSRSEMNVSTLELGDSALYLCASSPMEGRHGYTFGSGTRLTVV.

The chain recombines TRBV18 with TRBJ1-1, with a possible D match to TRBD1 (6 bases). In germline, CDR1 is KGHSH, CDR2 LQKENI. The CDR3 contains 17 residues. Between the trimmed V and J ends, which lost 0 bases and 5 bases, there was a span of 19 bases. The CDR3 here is CASSPPGGGQGYTEAFF. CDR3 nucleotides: TGTGCCAGCTCACCACCCGGGGGCGGTCAGGGATATACTGAAGCTTTCTTT.

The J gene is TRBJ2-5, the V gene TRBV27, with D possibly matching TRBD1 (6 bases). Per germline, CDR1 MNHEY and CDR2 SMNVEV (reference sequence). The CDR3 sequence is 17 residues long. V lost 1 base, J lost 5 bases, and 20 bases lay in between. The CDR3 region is CASSLYTPSRGGETQYF. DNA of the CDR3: TGTGCCAGCAGTTTATATACGCCGTCCAGGGGCGGGGAGACCCAGTACTTC.

This CDR3 reads CASSQEHTQRALQYF. The CDR3 DNA reads as TGCGCCAGCAGCCAAGAACACACACAGAGGGCCCTCCAGTACTTC. The genes are TRBV4-3 and TRBJ2-7, with a weak D call TRBD2 (5 bases). Germline V gene data show CDR1 as LGHNA and CDR2 as YSLEER. The CDR3 runs to 15 residues. With 0 bases removed from V and 10 bases from J, the gap between germline ends came to 19 bases.

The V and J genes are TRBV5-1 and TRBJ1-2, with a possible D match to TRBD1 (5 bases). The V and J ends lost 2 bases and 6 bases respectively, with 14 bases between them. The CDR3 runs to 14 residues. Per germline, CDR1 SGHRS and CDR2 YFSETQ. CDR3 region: CASSFGREVDGYTF. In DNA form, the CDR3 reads TGCGCCAGCAGCTTTGGCAGGGAGGTAGATGGCTACACCTTC.

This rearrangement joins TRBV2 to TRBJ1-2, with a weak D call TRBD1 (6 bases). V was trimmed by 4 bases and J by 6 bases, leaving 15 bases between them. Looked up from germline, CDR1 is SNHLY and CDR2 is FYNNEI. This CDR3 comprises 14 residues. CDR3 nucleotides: TGTGCCAGCAGTGGGGGGGCCCAATCCCATGGCTACACCTTC. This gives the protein CASSGGAQSHGYTF.

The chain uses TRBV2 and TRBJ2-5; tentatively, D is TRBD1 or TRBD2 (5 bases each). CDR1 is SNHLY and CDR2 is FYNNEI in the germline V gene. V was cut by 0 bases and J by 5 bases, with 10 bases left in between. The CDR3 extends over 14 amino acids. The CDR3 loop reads CASSEAGPGETQYF. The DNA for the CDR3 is TGTGCCAGCAGTGAAGCGGGGCCGGGGGAGACCCAGTACTTC. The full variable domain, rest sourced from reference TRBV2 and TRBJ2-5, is EPEVTQTPSHQVTQMGQEVILRCVPISNHLYFYWYRQILGQKVEFLVSFYNNEISEKSEIFDDQFSVERPDGSNFTLKIRSTKLEDSAMYFCASSEAGPGETQYFGPGTRLLVL.

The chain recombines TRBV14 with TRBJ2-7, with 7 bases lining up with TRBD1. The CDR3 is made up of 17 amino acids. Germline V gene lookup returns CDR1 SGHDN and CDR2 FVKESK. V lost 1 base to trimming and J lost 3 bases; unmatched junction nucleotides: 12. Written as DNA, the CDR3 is TGTGCCAGCAGCCAAGCGTACCCTGGACAGGTAGACTACGAGCAGTACTTC. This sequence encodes CASSQAYPGQVDYEQYF.